Listed below are T cell receptor beta chains from one sample, sequenced in a study of T-cell memory formation after mild COVID-19. TCRdb passed the 5' RACE reads through MiXCR, listing each CDR3 protein once. This sample has hundreds of thousands of distinct CDR3 sequences, with roughly 22% found just once. The sample was PBMCs or a T cell subset sorted from them (not recorded which). The receptors derive from an adult woman who had mild COVID-19 (a few samples of this study predate the infection). Cell type and time point are not known. Both conserved end residues are part of each CDR3. D genes are given only for firm matches. Size is omitted from some rows. Given values are once, few, many or a class for expanded clones.

clone_size,d_call,j_call,v_call,cdr3_nt,cdr3_aa
.,TRBD2,TRBJ2-7,TRBV7-3,TGTGCCAGCAGCGTATGGGGGGGCTCCTACGAGCAGTACTTC,CASSVWGGSYEQYF
few,.,TRBJ1-1,TRBV29-1,TGCAGCGTACAAGCACATGCGGGTGAAGCTTTCTTT,CSVQAHAGEAFF
.,.,TRBJ2-7,TRBV20-1,TGCAGTGCTAGAGACGGCAGGGTAAGCTCCTACGAGCAGTACTTC,CSARDGRVSSYEQYF
many,.,TRBJ2-5,TRBV18,TGTGCCAGCTCACCACCGGGGGAGACCCAGTACTTC,CASSPPGETQYF
few,.,TRBJ2-5,TRBV10-3,TGTGCCATCCGGCGGGGGCGGAGCGAAGAAGGCACCTACTTC,CAIRRGRSEEGTYF
few,.,TRBJ2-3,TRBV7-6,TGTGCCAGCAGCCCACAGTTCACAGATACGCAGTATTTT,CASSPQFTDTQYF
.,.,TRBJ2-2,TRBV6-5,TGTGCCAGCAGGTCCTACGGGGAGCTGTTTTTT,CASRSYGELFF
few,TRBD1,TRBJ1-4,TRBV12-3/TRBV12-4,TGTGCCAGCACTGCCGGGACAGGTTTCGGAAAACTGTTTTTT,CASTAGTGFGKLFF
few,TRBD1,TRBJ2-7,TRBV25-1,TGTGCCAGCAGGAACGGGACAGGGGTTTACGAGCAGTACTTC,CASRNGTGVYEQYF
few,.,TRBJ2-1,TRBV19,TGTGCCAGTAAGGAGAGGACAGCCTACTCCTACAATGAGCAGTTCTTC,CASKERTAYSYNEQFF
.,.,TRBJ1-1,TRBV19,TGTGCCAGTAGTATTGGGCGGTGGAGGGCCCCGAACACTGAAGCTTTCTTT,CASSIGRWRAPNTEAFF
few,.,TRBJ2-1,TRBV12-3/TRBV12-4,TGTGCCAGCAGTCCCCCGATTGATGGCAATGAGCAGTTCTTC,CASSPPIDGNEQFF
few,.,TRBJ2-7,TRBV4-3,TGCGCCAGCAGCCAAGATCGCCGTTACACCTACGAGCAGTACTTC,CASSQDRRYTYEQYF
.,.,TRBJ1-1,TRBV20-1,TGCAGTGGAGGCAGGGGATTGAACACTGAAGCTTTCTTT,CSGGRGLNTEAFF
once,TRBD1,TRBJ1-2,TRBV5-4,TGTGCCAGCAGCTCGAAGGACAGGGGGAATGGCTACACCTTC,CASSSKDRGNGYTF
.,.,TRBJ2-5,TRBV6-5,TGTGCCAGCAGTTGGGGCAGCCTCGGAGAGACCCAGTACTTC,CASSWGSLGETQYF
few,.,TRBJ2-1,TRBV18,TGTGCCAGCTCTTCGGACGGGGGGGACAGTAAACCCCAGTTCTTC,CASSSDGGDSKPQFF
.,TRBD2,TRBJ2-3,TRBV12-3/TRBV12-4,TGTGCCAGCAGTTACGGGGGGGGAGATACGCAGTATTTT,CASSYGGGDTQYF
.,TRBD1,TRBJ2-2,TRBV12-3/TRBV12-4,TGTGCCAGCAGTGGCCGGGACAGAGACACCGGGGAGCTGGTTTTT,CASSGRDRDTGELVF
few,.,TRBJ2-5,TRBV7-2,TGTGCCAGCAACAGGGAGGGCCTACAAGAGACCCAGTACTTC,CASNREGLQETQYF
.,.,TRBJ2-6,TRBV10-3,TGTGCCATCAGTGGCGAGAATTCCGGGGCCAACGTCCTGACTTTC,CAISGENSGANVLTF
few,TRBD2,TRBJ2-3,TRBV5-1,TGCGCCAGCAGCTTAACTAGCGGGAAGACAGATACGCAGTATTTT,CASSLTSGKTDTQYF
few,TRBD2,TRBJ2-1,TRBV5-1,TGCGCCAGCAGCGGGACTAGCGACAATGAGCAGTTCTTC,CASSGTSDNEQFF
.,TRBD1,TRBJ2-3,TRBV5-5,TGTGCCAGCACCGCCGGACAGGGGTTAGATACGCAGTATTTT,CASTAGQGLDTQYF
.,TRBD2,TRBJ2-1,TRBV12-3/TRBV12-4,TGTGCCAGCAGCCAAACTAGCGGTCGGCAGTTCTTC,CASSQTSGRQFF
few,.,TRBJ2-7,TRBV12-3/TRBV12-4,TGTGCCAGCAGTTCCACCACCCTCGAGGGTGAGCAGTACTTC,CASSSTTLEGEQYF
.,TRBD2,TRBJ2-3,TRBV29-1,TGCAGCGTGAGGGGGCTAGCGGGAGCCTCCTGGGAGACGCAGTATTTT,CSVRGLAGASWETQYF
.,.,TRBJ2-7,TRBV9,TGTGCCAGCAGCGTGACCGAAGGATACGAGCAGTACTTC,CASSVTEGYEQYF
.,TRBD1,TRBJ2-5,TRBV12-3/TRBV12-4,TGTGCCAGCAGTTTAGGGACAGGGGAACAGACCCAGTACTTC,CASSLGTGEQTQYF
.,.,TRBJ2-7,TRBV30,TGTGCCTGGAGTGCCCAGGGGTACGAGCAGTACTTC,CAWSAQGYEQYF
.,.,TRBJ1-5,TRBV19,TGTGCCAGCCATAACAGGGATCGAAATCAGCCCCAGCATTTT,CASHNRDRNQPQHF
few,.,TRBJ1-5,TRBV12-3/TRBV12-4,TGTGCCAGCAGTTCCAGCCGGGTGTCGCCCCAGCATTTT,CASSSSRVSPQHF
few,.,TRBJ1-2,TRBV10-3,TGTGCCATCAGTGAGGGCCCGGGGAGTGGCTACACCTTC,CAISEGPGSGYTF
few,.,TRBJ2-1,TRBV7-8,TGTGCCAGCAGCCCCCCGGGCGGGCCTAGCTCCTACAATGAGCAGTTCTTC,CASSPPGGPSSYNEQFF